A single sample is the source of the 28 T cell receptor beta chains below, sequenced in a study of shared clonotypes between healthy human individuals. Profiled with immunoSEQ multiplex PCR; TCRdb holds only in-frame clones, not every one. The data contain about 1.9 million clones, around 93% of them seen just once; the ten biggest clones take up 1.5% to 2%. Naive-designated CD8 cells lacked CD45RO, were positively enriched for CCR7, and omitted terminally differentiated effector memory CD45RA+ cells. Sequences were obtained from naive CD8+ T cells from PBMCs. All receptors derive from a man between 18 and 29 years old in good health. Some clones in this sample may be carry-over from other donors' samples.

The chain links TRBV6-1 to TRBJ1-1; 7 bases match TRBD1. With V trimmed by 6 bases and J by 2 bases, 6 bases remained unmatched. This CDR3 has 14 amino acids. The germline V gene has CDR1 MNHNS and CDR2 SASEGT. CDR3 amino acids: CASRSGTVNTEAFF. CDR3 nucleotides: TGTGCCAGCAGATCCGGGACAGTAAACACTGAAGCTTTCTTT.

The chain recombines TRBV28 with TRBJ2-5, with a weak D call TRBD2 (6 bases). The end of the DNA aligns better with TRBJ2-7, so the J call may be wrong. The CDR3 has 14 residues. Per germline, CDR1 MDHEN and CDR2 SYDVKM. CDR3 amino acids: CASSPLATVYEQYF. CDR3 nucleotides: TGTGCCAGCAGTCCACTAGCTACTGTTTACGAGCAGTACTTC.

The CDR3 DNA reads as TGTGCCAGCAGTTTCGGAGACGCGAGCAATCAGCCCCAGCATTTT. Encoded protein: CASSFGDASNQPQHF. The genes are TRBV27 and TRBJ1-5; D uncertain. CDR1 is MNHEY and CDR2 is SMNVEV in the germline V gene (reference sequence). The CDR3 totals 15 residues. The germline V and J ends were trimmed by 3 bases and 1 base, with 10 bases remaining between them.

Here the CDR3 reads CASSVGGGLGPYEQYF. The CDR3 DNA sequence: TGTGCCAGCAGCGTTGGGGGGGGACTAGGTCCCTACGAGCAGTACTTC. The chain is built from TRBV9 and TRBJ2-7, with TRBD2 matching 8 bases. Germline V lookup: CDR1 SGDLS, CDR2 YYNGEE. The CDR3 is 16 amino acids. Trimming took 2 bases from V and 2 from J; bases not matched to a gene: 9.

This chain links TRBV28 with TRBJ2-7; 9 nucleotides align to TRBD1. V gave up 3 bases and J gave up 6 bases; unmatched junction bases: 6. The CDR3 is 14 residues long. Germline loops: CDR1 MDHEN, CDR2 SYDVKM. CDR3 region: CASSFGTGRSEQYF. The CDR3 coding sequence is TGTGCCAGCAGTTTCGGGACAGGGAGGAGCGAGCAGTACTTC.

V usage is TRBV30 and J usage is TRBJ1-5; a weak D match, TRBD1 (5 bases). The CDR3 consists of 20 residues. CDR1 is GTSNPN and CDR2 is SVGIG in the germline V gene (reference sequence). The V gene lost 2 bases and the J gene lost 0 bases, with 26 bases spanning the gap. DNA of the CDR3: TGTGCCTGGAGTTCCCCGAGGGGCAGACTGACCCTATATAGCAATCAGCCCCAGCATTTT. Translation gives CAWSSPRGRLTLYSNQPQHF.

The count of this clone is one. Other DNA sequences in the same sample also yield this CDR3. The chain combines TRBV9 with TRBJ2-2, with D uncertain. Germline V gives CDR1 SGDLS, CDR2 YYNGEE. The V and J ends lost 4 bases and 5 bases respectively, with 6 bases between them. The CDR3 contains 12 residues. CDR3 sequence: CASSPSTGELFF. DNA of the CDR3: TGTGCCAGCAGCCCTAGTACCGGGGAGCTGTTTTTT.

CDR3 coding DNA: TGTGCCAGCAGCTTAAGTCCAGGCGGAAAAACTGAAGCTTTCTTT. It specifies CASSLSPGGKTEAFF. The rearrangement links TRBV7-3 to TRBJ1-1, with D unclear. V gave up 1 base and J gave up 5 bases, with 14 bases separating them. Germline CDR1 reads SGHTA; CDR2 reads FQGTGA. There are 15 residues in the CDR3.

This rearrangement joins TRBV7-2 to TRBJ2-3; 11 bases agree with TRBD2. The CDR3 loop spans 16 amino acids. The V and J ends lost 3 bases and 5 bases, in that order; junction bases with no gene match: 7. The germline CDR1 and CDR2 sequences are SGHTA and FQGNSA. The CDR3 coding sequence is TGTGCCAGCAGCTTGGGGGAACTAGCGGGAGAAGATACGCAGTATTTT. This translates into CASSLGELAGEDTQYF.

V is TRBV7-3 and J is TRBJ1-1; TRBD1 aligns across 7 bases. The CDR3 loop spans 15 amino acids. Losses at the gene ends were 5 bases for V and 1 base for J; bases not matched to a gene: 7. CDR1 is SGHTA, CDR2 FQGTGA, per germline. The CDR3 protein is CASSQTGTANTEAFF. The CDR3 nucleotides read TGTGCCAGCAGCCAAACCGGGACAGCGAACACTGAAGCTTTCTTT.

A few counts support this clone. Other DNA sequences in the sample encode the same CDR3. This sequence joins TRBV11-2 and TRBJ1-1; D is ambiguous. Germline CDR1 SGHAT, CDR2 FQNNGV. The CDR3 is made up of 13 amino acids. The V and J ends lost 1 base and 1 base respectively, with 4 bases between them. CDR3 residues: CASSLGQNTEAFF. CDR3 bases: TGTGCCAGCAGCTTAGGACAGAACACTGAAGCTTTCTTT. The full variable domain, its missing parts supplied by reference TRBV11-2 and TRBJ1-1, is EAGVAQSPRYKIIEKRQSVAFWCNPISGHATLYWYQQILGQGPKLLIQFQNNGVVDDSQLPKDRFSAERLKGVDSTLKIQPAKLEDSAVYLCASSLGQNTEAFFGQGTRLTVV.

The CDR3 spells CAWTGGASGPLGEQYF. The CDR3 DNA is TGTGCCTGGACCGGGGGGGCTAGCGGGCCTCTTGGGGAGCAGTACTTC. The chain joins TRBV30 to TRBJ2-7; 8 bases map to TRBD2. The V gene's germline CDR1 is GTSNPN and CDR2 SVGIG (reference sequence). CDR3 length: 16 residues. The trim removed 4 bases at V and 7 bases at J, leaving 18 bases unmatched.

The chain uses TRBV4-2 and TRBJ1-3, with TRBD1 as a possible D gene (5 bases). Germline V CDR1 and CDR2: LGHNA, YNFKEQ. This CDR3 is 16 amino acids long. Trimming cost V 4 bases and J 4 bases, with 17 bases left between them. In nucleotides, the CDR3 is TGTGCCAGCAGCCCTAGGGACCTGCTTTCAGGAAACACCATATATTTT. Its protein product is CASSPRDLLSGNTIYF.

With respect to this clone: Different DNA sequences within this sample yield the same CDR3. This sequence joins TRBV5-1 and TRBJ2-7; D is undetermined. Germline CDR1 is SGHRS and CDR2 is YFSETQ. V was pared by 2 bases and J by 3 bases, with 6 bases between. The CDR3 extends over 12 amino acids. The DNA of the CDR3 is TGCGCCAGCAGCTTAGGGAACTACGAGCAGTACTTC. Translating it yields CASSLGNYEQYF.

The rearrangement links TRBV7-8 to TRBJ2-4, with 8 bases identical to TRBD2. With 2 bases clipped from V and 0 bases from J, the junction kept 0 bases outside the gene matches. Germline assignment: CDR1 SGHVS and CDR2 FQNEAQ. The CDR3 runs 15 residues. CDR3 amino acids: CASSLLAGAKNIQYF. As DNA, the CDR3 is TGTGCCAGCAGCTTACTAGCGGGAGCCAAAAACATTCAGTACTTC.

The V call is TRBV10-3, the J call TRBJ2-1; 7 bases agree with TRBD2. This CDR3 is built from 14 residues. The junction had 4 bases not matched to a gene; V was cut back by 4 bases and J by 4 bases. The germline V gene encodes CDR1 ENHRY and CDR2 SYGVKD. The CDR3 loop reads CAISVLAEYNEQFF. The CDR3 region has the DNA TGTGCCATCAGTGTGCTAGCGGAATACAATGAGCAGTTCTTC.

The V call is TRBV5-4, the J call TRBJ1-4, with TRBD1 matching over 11 bases. In germline, CDR1 is SGHNT, CDR2 YYREEE (reference sequence). J was trimmed by 8 bases and V by 4 bases; bases with no gene match: 10. The length of the CDR3 is 16 residues. This chain's CDR3 is CASSDRTGGIVEKLFF. The CDR3, as DNA: TGTGCCAGCAGCGATCGGACAGGGGGCATCGTGGAAAAACTGTTTTTT.

The J gene is TRBJ2-1, the V gene TRBV25-1; D could derive from TRBD1 or TRBD2 (5 bases each). This CDR3 spans 15 amino acids. V lost 4 bases and J 8 bases, leaving 18 bases between the germline ends. Germline V gives CDR1 MGHDK, CDR2 SYGVNS. The CDR3 reads CASSGTGTLWDEQFF. In nucleotides, the CDR3 is TGTGCCAGCAGTGGAACCGGGACCCTTTGGGATGAGCAGTTCTTC.

This chain links TRBV27 with TRBJ1-3, with no clear D. Trimming took off 5 bases at V and 3 bases at J, with 11 bases between the two ends. Germline assignment: CDR1 MNHEY and CDR2 SMNVEV (reference sequence). The CDR3 extends over 14 amino acids. Written as DNA, the CDR3 is TGTGCCAGCAGTCCAAGGGTAAATGGAAACACCATATATTTT. This sequence encodes CASSPRVNGNTIYF.

The chain uses TRBV2 and TRBJ2-3; 9 bases match TRBD2. This CDR3 comprises 15 residues. Germline assignment: CDR1 SNHLY and CDR2 FYNNEI. The V segment lost 6 bases and the J segment 0 bases; nucleotides outside the gene matches: 4. The CDR3 DNA reads TGTGCCAGCAGCGGACTAGCGTCTAGCACAGATACGCAGTATTTT. Amino acid sequence: CASSGLASSTDTQYF. Supplemented by reference TRBV2 and TRBJ2-3, the full variable domain reads EPEVTQTPSHQVTQMGQEVILRCVPISNHLYFYWYRQILGQKVEFLVSFYNNEISEKSEIFDDQFSVERPDGSNFTLKIRSTKLEDSAMYFCASSGLASSTDTQYFGPGTRLTVL.

The genes are TRBV27 and TRBJ2-1, with TRBD2 as a possible D gene (6 bases). The germline V gene encodes CDR1 MNHEY and CDR2 SMNVEV (reference sequence). The CDR3 extends over 15 amino acids. V shed 3 bases and J shed 6 bases, with 15 bases lying between them. In DNA, the CDR3 is TGTGCCAGCAGTTTGCAACTAGCAGTCGGCAATGAGCAGTTCTTC. Translation: CASSLQLAVGNEQFF.

The chain carries TRBV9 and TRBJ1-4; perhaps TRBD1 as D (5 bases). This CDR3 region has 15 residues. Deletions cut 3 bases from V and 4 bases from J, with 13 bases between. Germline V gene sequence: CDR1 SGDLS, CDR2 YYNGEE. This chain's CDR3 is CASSEWGLLNEKLFF. The CDR3, as DNA: TGTGCCAGCAGCGAGTGGGGCCTCCTTAATGAAAAACTGTTTTTT.

V usage is TRBV11-2 and J usage is TRBJ2-2; D remains ambiguous. The CDR3 spans 15 residues. V gave up 2 bases and J gave up 0 bases, with 7 bases separating them. Looked up from germline, CDR1 is SGHAT and CDR2 is FQNNGV. CDR3 DNA: TGTGCCAGCAGCTTAATTCGGTCGAACACCGGGGAGCTGTTTTTT. As protein: CASSLIRSNTGELFF.

About this clone: The same CDR3 can be traced to other DNA sequences in this sample. J is TRBJ1-2 and V is TRBV7-9, with D perhaps TRBD1 (6 bases). The V gene's germline CDR1 is SEHNR and CDR2 FQNEAQ (reference sequence). Trimming cost V 5 bases and J 4 bases, with 11 bases left between them. The CDR3 is 13 residues long. CDR3 loop: CASSPGQTYGYTF. For the CDR3, the DNA is TGTGCCAGCAGCCCCGGACAGACCTATGGCTACACCTTC.

This clone was recorded once. This sequence joins TRBV5-1 and TRBJ2-2; D remains ambiguous. V was cut by 5 bases and J by 6 bases, with 8 bases left in between. The V gene's germline CDR1 is SGHRS and CDR2 YFSETQ. This CDR3 is 12 amino acids long. The CDR3 sequence: CASRLGSGELFF. CDR3 DNA sequence: TGCGCCAGCAGGCTGGGGTCCGGGGAGCTGTTTTTT. The variable domain in full, completed from reference TRBV5-1 and TRBJ2-2, reads KAGVTQTPRYLIKTRGQQVTLSCSPISGHRSVSWYQQTPGQGLQFLFEYFSETQRNKGNFPGRFSGRQFSNSRSEMNVSTLELGDSALYLCASRLGSGELFFGEGSRLTVL.

This clone was seen just once. This sequence joins TRBV5-4 and TRBJ2-2; D is unresolved. Germline CDR1 SGHNT, CDR2 YYREEE (reference sequence). The V end was cut by 0 bases, the J end by 4 bases, with 16 bases between. The CDR3 sequence is 17 residues long. The CDR3 loop is CASSLVVLGSRTGELFF. The CDR3 coding sequence is TGTGCCAGCAGCTTGGTCGTACTCGGGTCACGCACCGGGGAGCTGTTTTTT.

This rearrangement joins TRBV4-2 to TRBJ2-3; no clear D. The CDR3 length is 13 residues. V was clipped by 1 base and J by 13 bases, with 15 bases between them. Germline V gives CDR1 LGHNA, CDR2 YNFKEQ. CDR3 DNA sequence: TGTGCCAGCAGCCAAGGGGTTGTTGCAATGAAGTATTTT. Its translation: CASSQGVVAMKYF.

This clone was observed a few times. The chain recombines TRBV12-5 with TRBJ2-1; D may be TRBD1 (5 bases). The V end was cut by 3 bases, the J end by 8 bases, with 8 bases between. The CDR3 length is 12 residues. Germline CDR1 is LGHNT and CDR2 is FRNRAP. As DNA, the CDR3 is TGTGCTAGTGGTTTCCAGGGCCATGAGCAGTTCTTC. Protein sequence: CASGFQGHEQFF.